These 11 T cell receptor beta chains were all obtained from the same sample, sequenced in a study of blood T cell repertoires in COVID-19. Sequencing was performed with immunoSEQ multiplex PCR; in TCRdb, only in-frame clones are kept and a portion is missing. The table includes hundreds of thousands of clones, approximately 88% detected once. The sample was peripheral blood. These receptors all come from a man aged 55 to 70 who had recovered from COVID-19.

The chain has TRBV19 and TRBJ1-2; D gene uncertain. The germline gives CDR1 LNHDA, CDR2 SQIVND (reference sequence). This CDR3 spans 13 amino acids. The V and J ends lost 7 bases and 5 bases respectively, with 14 bases between them. The CDR3 loop reads CASTNRGGYGYTF. The CDR3 DNA follows: TGTGCCAGTACTAACCGGGGTGGGTATGGCTACACCTTC.

The chain's CDR3 is CASSIEYGGGGQPQHF. In DNA, the CDR3 is TGTGCCAGTAGTATAGAGTACGGGGGAGGAGGACAGCCCCAGCATTTT. This sequence joins TRBV19 and TRBJ1-5, with a weak D call TRBD1 (5 bases). The germline V gene encodes CDR1 LNHDA and CDR2 SQIVND (reference sequence). The CDR3 extends over 16 amino acids. V lost 0 bases and J 7 bases, leaving 16 bases between the germline ends.

The rearrangement joins TRBV2 to TRBJ1-2; perhaps TRBD1 as D (6 bases). Germline V gives CDR1 SNHLY, CDR2 FYNNEI. V lost 6 bases to trimming and J lost 4 bases, with 15 bases between them. CDR3 length: 14 amino acids. CDR3 sequence reads: CASRKTGLGYGYTF. For the CDR3, the DNA is TGTGCCAGCAGGAAAACAGGGTTGGGCTATGGCTACACCTTC.

V and J are TRBV6-5 and TRBJ2-7; TRBD1 agrees at 7 bases. The V segment lost 8 bases and the J segment 0 bases; nucleotides outside the gene matches: 10. Germline loops: CDR1 MNHEY, CDR2 SVGAGI. The CDR3 sequence is 15 residues long. CDR3 region: CASRDSTRSSYEQYF. DNA for the CDR3: TGTGCCAGCCGGGACAGCACAAGAAGCTCCTACGAGCAGTACTTC.

As to this clone: Compared with germline, one end of the junction differs, possibly owing to a read error. V and J are TRBV6-1 and TRBJ2-1; maybe TRBD1 (5 bases). Germline CDR1 is MNHNS and CDR2 is SASEGT. The CDR3 runs to 13 residues. The CDR3 loop reads CARSETVVHEQFF. The DNA for the CDR3 is TGTGCCAGGAGTGAGACAGTTGTGCATGAGCAGTTCTTC.

CDR3 protein: CASSSTGGLGQFF. CDR3 DNA sequence: TGTGCCAGCAGCTCCACCGGTGGACTCGGGCAGTTCTTC. V and J are TRBV11-3 and TRBJ2-1; possible D gene TRBD2, 5 bases. The CDR3 extends over 13 amino acids. Germline values: CDR1 SGHNT, CDR2 YENEEA. The V end was cut by 4 bases, the J end by 12 bases, with 16 bases between.

This chain links TRBV29-1 with TRBJ2-3; the match to TRBD2 covers 11 bases. The CDR3 length is 16 residues. V lost 6 bases and J lost 1; bases outside the gene matches: 9. The germline gives CDR1 SQVTM, CDR2 ANQGSEA. The CDR3 sequence: CSVVIGTSGRTDTQYF. CDR3 in DNA: TGCAGCGTCGTTATCGGGACTAGCGGTCGCACAGATACGCAGTATTTT.

The chain couples TRBV14 to TRBJ2-7, with TRBD1 matching 9 bases. Germline loops: CDR1 SGHDN, CDR2 FVKESK. The CDR3 contains 15 residues. With 2 bases clipped from V and 4 bases from J, the junction kept 6 bases outside the gene matches. The CDR3 spells CASSQQTGGAYEQYF. The DNA for the CDR3 is TGTGCCAGCAGCCAACAGACAGGGGGGGCATACGAGCAGTACTTC.

J is TRBJ2-1 and V is TRBV6-2 or TRBV6-3, with TRBD2 matching 11 bases. CDR3 size: 19 residues. The germline V gene has CDR1 MNHEY and CDR2 SVGEGT. The J segment lost 2 bases and the V segment lost 7 bases, leaving 16 bases of the junction unmatched. This chain's CDR3 is CASIPRRLAGGLTYNEQFF. CDR3 DNA: TGTGCCAGCATCCCCCGGAGGCTAGCGGGAGGTCTGACCTACAATGAGCAGTTCTTC.

This chain uses TRBV19 with TRBJ1-5, with D unclear. The V gene lost 6 bases and the J gene lost 2 bases, with 11 bases spanning the gap. Germline values: CDR1 LNHDA, CDR2 SQIVND (reference sequence). The CDR3 covers 14 residues. The CDR3 spells CASSTGVGNQPQHF. CDR3 bases: TGTGCCAGTAGCACCGGGGTCGGCAATCAGCCCCAGCATTTT.

The chain has TRBV5-1 and TRBJ1-1, with TRBD1 as a possible D gene (6 bases). CDR1 and CDR2 (germline): SGHRS, YFSETQ. The CDR3 runs to 15 residues. V lost 4 bases to trimming and J lost 4 bases, with 17 bases between them. CDR3 residues: CASSPGDRRGTEAFF. CDR3 bases: TGCGCCAGCAGCCCAGGGGACCGTCGGGGCACTGAAGCTTTCTTT.